These 30 T cell receptor beta chains were all obtained from the same sample, sequenced in a study of blood T cell repertoires in COVID-19. Libraries were prepared by immunoSEQ multiplex PCR; TCRdb keeps only in-frame clonotypes and omits some of them. The sample lists 200,000 to 250,000 clones, 87% occurring once. The sample consisted of peripheral blood. The receptors derive from a woman between 18 and 29 years old who had recovered from COVID-19.

This chain joins TRBV3-1 (or the pseudogene TRBV3-2) and TRBJ1-2, with D unresolved. V lost 3 bases to trimming and J lost 3 bases, with 8 bases between them. The germline V gene has CDR1 LGHDT and CDR2 YNNKEL (reference sequence). The CDR3 loop spans 13 amino acids. Here the CDR3 reads CASSHQDYYGYTF. CDR3 DNA sequence: TGTGCCAGCAGCCACCAGGATTACTATGGCTACACCTTC.

The V call is TRBV7-3, the J call TRBJ2-3; D may be TRBD2 (6 bases). Germline V gene sequence: CDR1 SGHTA, CDR2 FQGTGA. CDR3 length: 15 amino acids. Trimming removed 5 bases at V and 4 bases at J, with 16 bases between. The CDR3 sequence: CASSPYAGRSDTQYF. DNA for the CDR3: TGTGCCAGCAGCCCTTATGCGGGACGCTCAGATACGCAGTATTTT.

The gene calls are TRBV5-1 and TRBJ2-3; D is unclear. The V end lost 7 bases, the J end lost 2 bases, and 14 bases lay between the germline ends. There are 14 residues in the CDR3. Germline V gives CDR1 SGHRS, CDR2 YFSETQ. The CDR3 DNA reads TGCGCCAGCTCTATTTCCTCCTCCACAGATACGCAGTATTTT. Amino acid sequence: CASSISSSTDTQYF. The variable domain in full, completed from reference TRBV5-1 and TRBJ2-3, reads KAGVTQTPRYLIKTRGQQVTLSCSPISGHRSVSWYQQTPGQGLQFLFEYFSETQRNKGNFPGRFSGRQFSNSRSEMNVSTLELGDSALYLCASSISSSTDTQYFGPGTRLTVL.

This clone was found a few times. The J gene is TRBJ2-1, the V gene TRBV11-2; 8 nucleotides line up with TRBD1. The V gene end was trimmed by 5 bases and the J gene end by 7 bases; junction bases not matched to a gene: 7. This CDR3 contains 14 residues. Germline assignment: CDR1 SGHAT and CDR2 FQNNGV. DNA for the CDR3: TGTGCCAGCAGCGGACAGGGCTTAGGAAATGAGCAGTTCTTC. Translating it yields CASSGQGLGNEQFF.

This chain links TRBV6-2 or TRBV6-3 with TRBJ1-2; D unresolved. Trimming cost V 0 bases and J 5 bases, with 16 bases left between them. CDR3 size: 16 residues. The germline V gene encodes CDR1 MNHEY and CDR2 SVGEGT. CDR3 residues: CASSYSTRPIMYGYTF. In DNA, the CDR3 is TGTGCCAGCAGTTACTCGACGCGGCCCATAATGTATGGCTACACCTTC.

The rearrangement links TRBV7-2 to TRBJ2-7; 8 positions agree with TRBD1. The CDR3 is made up of 17 amino acids. Per germline, CDR1 SGHTA and CDR2 FQGNSA. V lost 1 base and J lost 1; bases outside the gene matches: 9. CDR3 loop: CASSLGSGGLLSYEQYF. The CDR3 DNA follows: TGTGCCAGCAGCTTAGGGTCAGGGGGCCTACTATCCTACGAGCAGTACTTC.

The chain uses TRBV12-3 or TRBV12-4 and TRBJ2-7; D is undetermined. Trimming shortened V by 4 bases and J by 10 bases, and 11 bases separated the two germline ends. The CDR3 runs 11 residues. Here the CDR3 reads CASSYHPRQYF. DNA for the CDR3: TGTGCCAGCAGTTACCACCCCAGACAGTACTTC.

CDR3 region: CASSWDSNSYNEQFF. CDR3 nucleotides: TGTGCCAGCAGTTGGGACTCTAACTCCTACAATGAGCAGTTCTTC. The chain has TRBV6-5 and TRBJ2-1; a weak D match, TRBD2 (6 bases). V was pared by 4 bases and J by 0 bases, with 10 bases between. Per germline, CDR1 MNHEY and CDR2 SVGAGI. This CDR3 spans 15 amino acids.

This chain uses TRBV6-5 with TRBJ1-1; 8 bases map to TRBD1. CDR1 is MNHEY and CDR2 is SVGAGI in the germline V gene. Unmatched junction bases numbered 3, after V lost 8 bases and J lost 4 bases. The CDR3 spans 12 residues. Here the CDR3 DNA reads TGTGCCAGCCGACAGGGGCCCACTGAAGCTTTCTTT. Amino acids: CASRQGPTEAFF.

This clone was recorded a few times. V and J are TRBV7-9 and TRBJ1-1, with D uncertain. CDR1 and CDR2 (germline): SEHNR, FQNEAQ (reference sequence). The CDR3 consists of 16 residues. V was clipped by 1 base and J by 0 bases, with 12 bases between them. CDR3: CASSLVQAAMNTEAFF. In DNA, the CDR3 is TGTGCCAGCAGCTTAGTCCAGGCAGCAATGAACACTGAAGCTTTCTTT.

The chain recombines TRBV7-6 with TRBJ1-1, with D perhaps TRBD1 (5 bases). This CDR3 is 16 amino acids long. V lost 1 base and J 0 bases, leaving 12 bases between the germline ends. CDR1 SGHVS and CDR2 FNYEAQ come from the germline V gene. The CDR3: CASSLVRTGMNTEAFF. In DNA, the CDR3 is TGTGCCAGCAGCTTAGTGCGTACAGGCATGAACACTGAAGCTTTCTTT.

This clone was seen a single time. The chain carries TRBV9 and TRBJ1-2, with 8 nucleotides matching TRBD1. The CDR3 extends over 15 amino acids. V lost 0 bases and J lost 1; bases outside the gene matches: 2. Germline V gene data show CDR1 as SGDLS and CDR2 as YYNGEE. Here the CDR3 reads CASSVGTGGNYGYTF. CDR3 bases: TGTGCCAGCAGCGTAGGTACAGGGGGTAACTATGGCTACACCTTC.

The rearrangement joins TRBV7-9 to TRBJ1-1; 7 positions match TRBD1. The germline V gene encodes CDR1 SEHNR and CDR2 FQNEAQ (reference sequence). CDR3 length: 14 residues. The trim removed 7 bases at V and 0 bases at J, leaving 5 bases unmatched. The CDR3 DNA follows: TGTGCCAGCACCTTGGGACAGTTGAACACTGAAGCTTTCTTT. Amino acid sequence: CASTLGQLNTEAFF. Looking up the rest from reference TRBV7-9 and TRBJ1-1 gives the full variable domain: DTGVSQNPRHKITKRGQNVTFRCDPISEHNRLYWYRQTLGQGPEFLTYFQNEAQLEKSRLLSDRFSAERPKGSFSTLEIQRTEQGDSAMYLCASTLGQLNTEAFFGQGTRLTVV.

V gene TRBV7-3 combines with J gene TRBJ2-7; D remains ambiguous. This CDR3 region has 12 residues. Germline values: CDR1 SGHTA, CDR2 FQGTGA. V was clipped by 5 bases and J by 5 bases, with 10 bases between them. DNA of the CDR3: TGTGCCAGCAGCCTGACTCCGAACGAGCAGTACTTC. Translating gives CASSLTPNEQYF. The full variable domain, rest sourced from reference TRBV7-3 and TRBJ2-7, is GAGVSQTPSNKVTEKGKYVELRCDPISGHTALYWYRQSLGQGPEFLIYFQGTGAADDSGLPNDRFFAVRPEGSVSTLKIQRTERGDSAVYLCASSLTPNEQYFGPGTRLTVT.

V usage is TRBV18 and J usage is TRBJ2-7; D is possibly TRBD1 (6 bases). Germline CDR1 reads KGHSH; CDR2 reads LQKENI. The CDR3 sequence is 14 residues long. V lost 3 bases to trimming and J lost 1 base, with 10 bases between them. CDR3 in amino acids: CASSPHRDSYEQYF. For the CDR3, the DNA is TGTGCCAGCTCACCCCACAGGGATTCCTACGAGCAGTACTTC.

The chain recombines TRBV21-1 with TRBJ2-2; the DNA was not used to check the table's D call, TRBD2. TRBV21-1 is designated a pseudogene. This CDR3 is built from 16 residues. The CDR3 DNA reads as TGTGCCATTGAAGGGACTGCCGATAGGTGTACCGGGGAGCTGTTTTTT. Amino acid sequence: CAIEGTADRCTGELFF.

The chain uses TRBV5-1 and TRBJ1-2; 9 bases align to TRBD1. The junction had 9 bases not matched to a gene; V was cut back by 3 bases and J by 9 bases. Per the germline V gene, CDR1 is SGHRS and CDR2 is YFSETQ. The CDR3 spans 14 residues. The CDR3 sequence: CASSSGQGAFSYTF. The CDR3 DNA reads as TGCGCCAGCAGCTCGGGACAGGGTGCTTTTAGCTACACCTTC.

CDR3 bases: TGCGCCAGCAGCCAAGTCCTAGCGGGAGGAGGGAACACCGGGGAGCTGTTTTTT. As protein: CASSQVLAGGGNTGELFF. The chain recombines TRBV4-3 with TRBJ2-2; 11 bases match TRBD2. The V gene's germline CDR1 is LGHNA and CDR2 YSLEER. CDR3 size: 18 residues. With V trimmed by 1 base and J by 1 base, 5 bases remained unmatched.

V usage is TRBV5-6 and J usage is TRBJ2-3, with D possibly TRBD2 on 6 matching bases. The CDR3 has 14 residues. V shed 2 bases and J shed 0 bases, with 7 bases lying between them. CDR1 SGHDT and CDR2 YYEEEE come from the germline V gene. The CDR3 reads CASSFGLSTDTQYF. In nucleotides, the CDR3 is TGTGCCAGCAGCTTCGGACTAAGCACAGATACGCAGTATTTT.

This chain uses TRBV25-1 with TRBJ1-1; maybe TRBD1 (6 bases). CDR3 length equals 14 residues. CDR1 is MGHDK and CDR2 is SYGVNS in the germline V gene. Trimming left V 6 bases short and J 2 bases short, with 13 bases between. The CDR3 coding sequence is TGTGCCAGCAGACATCAGGGGATAAACACTGAAGCTTTCTTT. Translating it yields CASRHQGINTEAFF.

V gene TRBV10-3 combines with J gene TRBJ2-1, with 7 positions matching TRBD2. The CDR3 runs 15 residues. Per the germline V gene, CDR1 is ENHRY and CDR2 is SYGVKD. V shed 6 bases, J shed 0 bases, and the junction held 5 bases outside the gene matches. DNA for the CDR3: TGTGCCATCAGGGGGGGGGACTACTCCTACAATGAGCAGTTCTTC. Translating gives CAIRGGDYSYNEQFF.

This CDR3 reads CSVHRDLITEQFF. Here the CDR3 DNA reads TGCAGCGTGCACCGGGACTTGATCACTGAGCAGTTCTTC. V gene TRBV29-1 combines with J gene TRBJ2-1; TRBD2 is a possible D gene (6 bases). Between the trimmed V and J ends, which lost 6 bases and 9 bases, there was a span of 18 bases. Germline CDR1 SQVTM, CDR2 ANQGSEA. The CDR3 totals 13 residues.

The chain uses TRBV5-8 and TRBJ2-7; possibly TRBD1 for D (5 bases). This CDR3 has 13 amino acids. V lost 0 bases to trimming and J lost 3 bases, with 7 bases between them. CDR1 and CDR2 (germline): SGHTS, YDEGEE. Here the CDR3 DNA reads TGTGCCAGCAGCTTGGGACAGAACTACGAGCAGTACTTC. Its protein is CASSLGQNYEQYF.

The genes are TRBV30 and TRBJ1-5; TRBD1 is a possible D gene (5 bases). From germline, CDR1 is GTSNPN and CDR2 SVGIG (reference sequence). Deletions cut 0 bases from V and 3 bases from J, with 6 bases between. The CDR3 loop spans 13 amino acids. The CDR3 here is CAWSVQVNQPQHF. The CDR3 DNA follows: TGTGCCTGGAGTGTACAGGTCAATCAGCCCCAGCATTTT.

This clone was counted once. This rearrangement joins TRBV11-2 to TRBJ2-3, with no clear D. V lost 5 bases, J lost 0 bases, and 3 bases lay in between. The CDR3 is 12 residues long. Germline V gene data show CDR1 as SGHAT and CDR2 as FQNNGV. Written as DNA, the CDR3 is TGTGCCAGCAGCCCTAGCACAGATACGCAGTATTTT. It specifies CASSPSTDTQYF.

The rearrangement uses TRBV7-7 and TRBJ2-2; 14 bases are a match to TRBD2. The ends lost 2 bases at V and 5 bases at J; junction bases unmatched: 7. The CDR3 is made up of 18 amino acids. Germline lookup yields CDR1 SSHAT and CDR2 FNYEAQ (reference sequence). CDR3 bases: TGTGCCAGCAGCTTATCCCCCGGGACTAGCGGGAGTACCGGGGAGCTGTTTTTT. This gives the protein CASSLSPGTSGSTGELFF.

The chain couples TRBV10-3 to TRBJ1-1, with D tentatively TRBD1 (5 bases). The germline CDR1 and CDR2 sequences are ENHRY and SYGVKD. This CDR3 comprises 11 residues. V was shortened by 5 bases and J by 5 bases, with 6 bases between the two germline ends. CDR3 loop: CAISRGTEAFF. The CDR3 DNA reads as TGTGCCATCAGTAGGGGAACTGAAGCTTTCTTT.

The gene calls are TRBV30 and TRBJ1-1, with TRBD1 as a possible D gene (6 bases). The V gene's germline CDR1 is GTSNPN and CDR2 SVGIG (reference sequence). The length of the CDR3 is 14 residues. The V gene lost 3 bases and the J gene lost 7 bases, with 18 bases spanning the gap. The CDR3 coding sequence is TGTGCCTGGAGCGAACCATCGACAGGAGTTGAAGCTTTCTTT. Its translation is CAWSEPSTGVEAFF.

The rearrangement joins TRBV9 to TRBJ2-1, with 8 bases aligning to TRBD2. The CDR3 loop spans 15 amino acids. V lost 4 bases and J lost 2; bases outside the gene matches: 5. Looked up from germline, CDR1 is SGDLS and CDR2 is YYNGEE. CDR3 sequence: CASSPAGRAYNEQFF. CDR3 nucleotides: TGTGCCAGCAGCCCCGCCGGGAGGGCCTACAATGAGCAGTTCTTC.

This clone came up once. This chain connects TRBV4-3 to TRBJ2-2; 11 bases match TRBD1. The CDR3 is made up of 18 amino acids. V lost 0 bases and J lost 4; bases outside the gene matches: 7. The V gene's germline CDR1 is LGHNA and CDR2 YSLEER. The CDR3 DNA reads as TGCGCCAGCAGCCAAGATAAGGGACAGGGGGTTTTCACCGGGGAGCTGTTTTTT. This encodes CASSQDKGQGVFTGELFF.